A selection of T cell receptor beta chains follows, all from one sample in a study of neurological immune-mediated disorders. TCRdb passed the 5' RACE reads through MiXCR, listing each CDR3 protein once. Seen here are 85,000 to 110,000 distinct CDR3 sequences, 10% to 11% observed once, and the top ten hold about 3.1%. The sample consisted of PBMCs. Receptors originate from a female donor with HTLV-1-associated myelopathy (HAM/TSP). Each CDR3 is given with its conserved first and last residue. D genes are given only for firm matches. Rows give clone size only sometimes, using once, few, many, or a class for an expanded clone.

. | TRBJ2-7 | TRBV5-1 | many | TGCGCCAGCAGCTTGGACAGCCACGAGCAGTACTTC | CASSLDSHEQYF
TRBD1 | TRBJ2-5 | TRBV5-1 | . | TGCGCCAGCAGCCCCATGACAGGGGGGGAGACCCAGTACTTC | CASSPMTGGETQYF
TRBD1 | TRBJ1-1 | TRBV6-6 | many | TGTGCCAGCAGTTACGGAGGTGACAGGGAGGCTGAAGCTTTCTTT | CASSYGGDREAEAFF
TRBD2 | TRBJ2-1 | TRBV20-1 | many | TGCAGTGCCAGACTGGGAGCGGGGGGGCCACAAGAGCAGTTCTTC | CSARLGAGGPQEQFF
. | TRBJ1-4 | TRBV6-5 | many | TGTGCCAGCAGTTCCCCCGGTGCCCCAACTAATGAAAAACTGTTTTTT | CASSSPGAPTNEKLFF
TRBD2 | TRBJ2-3 | TRBV7-2 | many | TGTGCCAGCAGCTACCCAGGACTAGCGGTCGCAGATACGCAGTATTTT | CASSYPGLAVADTQYF
TRBD2 | TRBJ2-2 | TRBV5-1 | many | TGCGCCAGCAGGCCCTCTACTAGCGGGGGCACCGGGGAGCTGTTTTTT | CASRPSTSGGTGELFF
. | TRBJ2-1 | TRBV3-1 | few | TGTGCCAGCAGCCAAGGAGGCCTAGTGGTGGGAGAGCAGTTCTTC | CASSQGGLVVGEQFF
TRBD1 | TRBJ2-7 | TRBV7-2 | many | TGTGCCAGCAGCCTAGGGGACAGGGGGCAAATGGTGCAGTACTTC | CASSLGDRGQMVQYF
. | TRBJ2-1 | TRBV20-1 | many | TGCAGTGCTAGAGCGGGGGGCCGTTTGAATGAGCAGTTCTTC | CSARAGGRLNEQFF
. | TRBJ2-7 | TRBV28 | many | TGTGCCACCAAACAGGGACCCTACGAGCAGTACTTC | CATKQGPYEQYF
. | TRBJ2-3 | TRBV6-1 | once | TGTGCCAGCAGTGAAGCGCTTCGTTCGAACCTGGGGTATTTT | CASSEALRSNLGYF
. | TRBJ1-1 | TRBV2 | many | TGTGCCAGCAGGCGGGATTTGAACACTGAAGCTTTCTTT | CASRRDLNTEAFF
. | TRBJ2-1 | TRBV7-2 | . | TGTGCCAGCAGCGCCGTTGCTTGGAACAATGAGCAGTTCTTC | CASSAVAWNNEQFF
. | TRBJ1-1 | TRBV5-1 | many | TGCGCCAGCAGCTTACAGGGAGGCATCACTGAAGCTTTCTTT | CASSLQGGITEAFF
. | TRBJ1-2 | TRBV20-1 | . | TGCAGTGCTAGAGTTCTTGGCCATGGCTACACCTTC | CSARVLGHGYTF
. | TRBJ1-1 | TRBV5-1 | . | TGCGCCATCCCTAACACTGAAGCTTTCTTT | CAIPNTEAFF
TRBD2 | TRBJ2-3 | TRBV3-1 | many | TGTGCCAGCCGCGGACTAGCGGGCACCACAGATACGCAGTATTTT | CASRGLAGTTDTQYF
. | TRBJ2-3 | TRBV7-3 | few | TGTGCCAGCAGCTTAACGTACAGCACAGATACGCAGTATTTT | CASSLTYSTDTQYF
. | TRBJ1-6 | TRBV27 | . | TGTGCCAGCAGTTTAGGCGCAGAAGATAATTCACCCCTCCACTTT | CASSLGAEDNSPLHF
TRBD1 | TRBJ2-1 | TRBV27 | many | TGTGCCAGCCGCAGGGGACAGGGTAATGAGCAGTTCTTC | CASRRGQGNEQFF
. | TRBJ2-3 | TRBV7-8 | many | TGTGCCAGCAGCTTAGAGGGGGAGACAGATACGCAGTATTTT | CASSLEGETDTQYF
. | TRBJ2-2 | TRBV18 | many | TGTGCCAGCTCACCACTCGTCATCGGTGGCAGGGAATCGACCGGGGAGCTGTTTTTT | CASSPLVIGGRESTGELFF
. | TRBJ2-1 | TRBV5-1 | many | TGCGCCAGCAGCCCGGGACGGCAATCAAACAATGAGCAGTTCTTC | CASSPGRQSNNEQFF
. | TRBJ2-3 | TRBV7-2 | many | TGTGCCAGCAGCTGGGTGTTACCCATTGGCACAGATACGCAGTATTTT | CASSWVLPIGTDTQYF
. | TRBJ1-2 | TRBV18 | few | TGTGCCAGCTCACCACCGGCGAAGGGCGGCTATGGCTACACCTTC | CASSPPAKGGYGYTF
TRBD2 | TRBJ2-2 | TRBV11-2 | many | TGTGCCAGCAGATTGGGGGGGACCGGGGAGCTGTTTTTT | CASRLGGTGELFF
TRBD1 | TRBJ1-2 | TRBV5-1 | many | TGCGCCAGTAGTCCGACCGGGACAGAAGTCTATGGCTACACCTTC | CASSPTGTEVYGYTF
. | TRBJ2-5 | TRBV15 | many | TGTGCTACCAGCAGAGATGCAGGGACCCAGTACTTC | CATSRDAGTQYF
. | TRBJ2-7 | TRBV20-1 | . | TGCAGTGCGGACTACGAGCAGTACTTC | CSADYEQYF
. | TRBJ1-1 | TRBV7-9 | many | TGTGCCAGCAGGGACGCGAACACTGAAGCTTTCTTT | CASRDANTEAFF
TRBD1 | TRBJ2-2 | TRBV10-3 | many | TGTGCCATCCCAGACAGGGACGGCGGGGAGCTGTTTTTT | CAIPDRDGGELFF
TRBD1 | TRBJ2-5 | TRBV10-3 | many | TGTGCCATCAGTGAGAAATTACAGGGGGAGACCCAGTACTTC | CAISEKLQGETQYF
. | TRBJ2-1 | TRBV27 | few | TGTGCCAGCAGTCTTCTAGAGACAGCCCGGACCTACAATGAGCAGTTCTTC | CASSLLETARTYNEQFF
TRBD2 | TRBJ2-1 | TRBV7-3 | many | TGTGCCAGCAGCTTAAGAGGGCTAGCGGGGTTATACAATGAGCAGTTCTTC | CASSLRGLAGLYNEQFF
TRBD2 | TRBJ2-3 | TRBV12-5 | many | TGTGCTAGTGGTTTGGTAATAGCGGGGCCCCATCGCACAGATACGCAGTATTTT | CASGLVIAGPHRTDTQYF
. | TRBJ2-7 | TRBV10-3 | many | TGTGCCATAAGTGGACTCCTTCGCTCCTACGAGCAGTACTTC | CAISGLLRSYEQYF
. | TRBJ2-7 | TRBV20-1 | many | TGCACTCCGGGATTATCCTACGAGCAGTACTTC | CTPGLSYEQYF
TRBD1 | TRBJ1-4 | TRBV4-1 | few | TGCGCCAGCAGCCAAGATCGCCAGGGGGGTGAAAAACTGTTTTTT | CASSQDRQGGEKLFF
. | TRBJ2-2 | TRBV12-3/TRBV12-4 | many | TGTGCCAGTGTTACAGCGCGGACCGGGGAGCTGTTTTTT | CASVTARTGELFF
. | TRBJ2-3 | TRBV6-2/TRBV6-3 | . | TGTGCCAGCAAGTACAGGGTCCCAGATACGCAGTATTTT | CASKYRVPDTQYF
TRBD1 | TRBJ1-5 | TRBV6-6 | many | TGTGCCAGCAGCCGACAGGGAAATAGCAATCAGCCCCAGCATTTT | CASSRQGNSNQPQHF
. | TRBJ2-7 | TRBV7-9 | many | TGTGCCAGCAGCTACGATCTTAGCTACGAGCAGTACTTC | CASSYDLSYEQYF
TRBD2 | TRBJ2-1 | TRBV5-1 | once | TGCGCCAGCAGCTTGGTTAGCGGGGGGGGCCATGAGCAGTTCTTC | CASSLVSGGGHEQFF
. | TRBJ1-2 | TRBV25-1 | many | TGTGCCACCCAGACCGGACAGAGGGGCTACACCTTC | CATQTGQRGYTF
. | TRBJ2-5 | TRBV5-6 | many | TGTGCCAGCAGCTTACAAGAGACCCAGTACTTC | CASSLQETQYF
TRBD1 | TRBJ2-1 | TRBV29-1 | . | TGCAGCGTCAGGACAGGGACGAGGTCGAATGAGCAGTTCTTC | CSVRTGTRSNEQFF
. | TRBJ2-1 | TRBV9 | many | TGTGCCAGCAGCGTAGCGACCTACAATGAGCAGTTCTTC | CASSVATYNEQFF
. | TRBJ1-1 | TRBV20-1 | many | TGCAGTGCTAGAGAGGGATCAACAGGGCGGACTGAAGCTTTCTTT | CSAREGSTGRTEAFF
TRBD1 | TRBJ2-1 | TRBV5-1 | many | TGCGCCAGCAGCCCGGGACAGATCGGGCACAATGAGCAGTTCTTC | CASSPGQIGHNEQFF
TRBD1 | TRBJ2-7 | TRBV18 | few | TGTGCCAGCTCACCACCCCGGGACAGGGTTAACGAGCAGTACTTC | CASSPPRDRVNEQYF
. | TRBJ2-2 | TRBV20-1 | few | TGCAGTGCTAGGAGGGTGGTGACAGTCCAAACCGGGGAGCTGTTTTTT | CSARRVVTVQTGELFF
. | TRBJ2-1 | TRBV3-1 | . | TGTGCCAGCAGCCAAGATCTGTTTGGTGAGCAGTTCTTC | CASSQDLFGEQFF
. | TRBJ1-1 | TRBV6-5 | many | TGTGCCAGCAGTTACTCGACTCGGGGGGGAACTGAAGCTTTCTTT | CASSYSTRGGTEAFF
. | TRBJ2-4 | TRBV9 | many | TGTGCCAGCAGCGACCCAGCCGGTCGCAACGTCGCAAACATTCAGTACTTC | CASSDPAGRNVANIQYF
TRBD1 | TRBJ1-5 | TRBV6-1 | . | TGTGCCAGCAGTGAAGACGTAGGGGGCACAAATCAGCCCCAGCATTTT | CASSEDVGGTNQPQHF
. | TRBJ2-1 | TRBV12-5 | many | TGTGCTAGTGGTACCCCTGCATACAATGAGCAGTTCTTC | CASGTPAYNEQFF
. | TRBJ2-7 | TRBV29-1 | many | TGCAGCGCGGGACGGGGACGGGAGCAGTACTTC | CSAGRGREQYF
. | TRBJ2-5 | TRBV5-1 | many | TGCGCCAGCAGCTTCGGGACACGCCAAGAGACCCAGTACTTC | CASSFGTRQETQYF
TRBD2 | TRBJ2-1 | TRBV28 | many | TGTGCCAGCAGTTCCCTAGTTAGCGGGGGGGAAGTCTATAATGAGCAGTTCTTC | CASSSLVSGGEVYNEQFF